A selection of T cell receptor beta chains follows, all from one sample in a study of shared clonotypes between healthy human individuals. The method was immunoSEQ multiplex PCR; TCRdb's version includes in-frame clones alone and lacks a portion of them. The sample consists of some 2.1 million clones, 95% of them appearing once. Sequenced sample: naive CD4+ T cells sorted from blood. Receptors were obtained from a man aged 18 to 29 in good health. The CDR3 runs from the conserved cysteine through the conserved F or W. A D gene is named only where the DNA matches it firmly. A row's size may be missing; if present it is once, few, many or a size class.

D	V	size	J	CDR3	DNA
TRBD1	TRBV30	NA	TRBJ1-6	CAGAGTGNSPLHF	TGTGCCGGAGCCGGGACAGGGAATTCACCCCTCCACTTT
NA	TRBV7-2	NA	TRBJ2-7	CASSLDLAGWSYEQYF	TGTGCCAGCAGCTTAGATCTGGCGGGTTGGTCCTACGAGCAGTACTTC
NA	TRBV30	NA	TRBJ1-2	CAWSPRNYGYTF	TGTGCCTGGAGCCCCCGTAACTATGGCTACACCTTC
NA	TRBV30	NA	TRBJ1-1	CAWSVQLAGSTEAFF	TGTGCCTGGAGTGTACAGTTGGCAGGGAGCACTGAAGCTTTCTTT
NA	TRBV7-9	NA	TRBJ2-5	CASSETGGAGQETQYF	TGTGCCAGCAGCGAGACCGGGGGCGCGGGTCAAGAGACCCAGTACTTC
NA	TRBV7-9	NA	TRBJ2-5	CASCRWESQETQYF	TGTGCCAGCTGTAGATGGGAGAGCCAAGAGACCCAGTACTTC
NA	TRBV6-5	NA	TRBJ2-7	CASSYSHRPWEQYF	TGTGCCAGCAGTTACTCGCACCGGCCGTGGGAGCAGTACTTC
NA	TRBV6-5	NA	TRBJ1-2	CASLTPSLGYTF	TGTGCCAGCCTCACCCCCAGCCTTGGCTACACCTTC
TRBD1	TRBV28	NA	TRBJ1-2	CAIVGQGATANYGYTF	TGTGCCATTGTGGGGCAGGGGGCGACTGCTAACTATGGCTACACCTTC
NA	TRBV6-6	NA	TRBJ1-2	CASSYSTATFNYGYTF	TGTGCCAGCAGTTACTCGACAGCCACATTCAACTATGGCTACACCTTC
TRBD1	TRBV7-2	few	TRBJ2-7	CASSLGQGAYEQYF	TGTGCCAGCAGCTTAGGACAGGGGGCCTACGAGCAGTACTTC
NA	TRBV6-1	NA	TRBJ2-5	CASSAGIKETQYF	TGTGCCAGCAGTGCCGGGATCAAAGAGACCCAGTACTTC
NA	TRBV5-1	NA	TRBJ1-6	CASSPRDSGPGAPLHF	TGCGCCAGCAGCCCGAGAGACAGTGGGCCCGGTGCACCCCTCCACTTT
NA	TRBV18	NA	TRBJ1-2	CASSPTSGEVLNGYTF	TGTGCCAGCTCACCAACGTCAGGGGAAGTATTAAATGGCTACACCTTC
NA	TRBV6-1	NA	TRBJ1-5	CASRVAVNQPQHF	TGTGCCAGCCGGGTGGCGGTAAATCAGCCCCAGCATTTT
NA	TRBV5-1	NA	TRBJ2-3	CASSLMMGSTDTQYF	TGCGCCAGCAGCTTGATGATGGGGAGCACAGATACGCAGTATTTT
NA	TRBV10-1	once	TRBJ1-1	CASSESVGFRWTEAFF	TGCGCCAGCAGTGAGTCGGTTGGGTTTAGATGGACTGAAGCTTTCTTT
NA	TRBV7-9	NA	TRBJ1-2	CASSLLGHGYTF	TGTGCCAGCAGCTTATTGGGTCATGGCTACACCTTC
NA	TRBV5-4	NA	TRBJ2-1	CASSPDYSYNEQFF	TGTGCCAGCAGCCCAGACTATTCCTACAATGAGCAGTTCTTC
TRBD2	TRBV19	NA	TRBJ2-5	CASSIVAAGAQETQYF	TGTGCCAGTAGTATAGTGGCAGCGGGGGCCCAAGAGACCCAGTACTTC
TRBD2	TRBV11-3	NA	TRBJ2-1	CASSGGTSGPNEQFF	TGTGCCAGCAGCGGCGGGACTAGCGGGCCCAATGAGCAGTTCTTC
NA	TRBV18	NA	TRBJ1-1	CASSPLGWRKGTEAFF	TGTGCCAGCTCACCACTGGGGTGGAGAAAGGGCACTGAAGCTTTCTTT
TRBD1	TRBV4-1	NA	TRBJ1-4	CASSHDRGATNEKLFF	TGCGCCAGCAGCCATGACAGGGGGGCAACTAATGAAAAACTGTTTTTT
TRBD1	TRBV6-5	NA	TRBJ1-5	CASSRGQGRDQPQHF	TGTGCCAGCAGTCGGGGACAGGGACGTGATCAGCCCCAGCATTTT
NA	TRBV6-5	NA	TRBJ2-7	CASRGANEQYF	TGTGCCAGCAGGGGGGCGAACGAGCAGTACTTC
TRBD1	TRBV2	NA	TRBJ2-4	CASGTDQNIQYF	TGTGCCAGCGGGACAGACCAAAACATTCAGTACTTC
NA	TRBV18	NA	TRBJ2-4	CASSPITGLAKNIQYF	TGTGCCAGCTCACCTATTACAGGTCTAGCCAAAAACATTCAGTACTTC
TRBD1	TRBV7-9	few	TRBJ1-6	CASSTGQTNSPLHF	TGTGCCAGCAGCACGGGACAGACTAATTCACCCCTCCACTTT